These 30 T cell receptor beta chains were sequenced from one sample in a study of shared clonotypes between healthy human individuals. Only in-frame clones appear in the TCRdb table, and some are missing; sequencing was by immunoSEQ multiplex PCR. The data show over 850,000 clones, 70% to 80% seen once. Specimen: memory CD4+ T cells from PBMCs. The subset here: CD45RA-negative fraction. These receptors originate from a man younger than 30 in good health. Some clones in this sample may be carry-over from other donors' samples.

The gene calls are TRBV7-2 and TRBJ2-3; D remains ambiguous. V lost 5 bases to trimming and J lost 2 bases, with 5 bases between them. CDR3 length equals 12 residues. Germline CDR1 and CDR2: SGHTA and FQGNSA. Here the CDR3 reads CASSGYTDTQYF. CDR3 nucleotides: TGTGCCAGCAGCGGGTACACAGATACGCAGTATTTT. The entire variable domain, with the rest obtained from reference TRBV7-2 and TRBJ2-3, is as follows: GAGVSQSPSNKVTEKGKDVELRCDPISGHTALYWYRQSLGQGLEFLIYFQGNSAPDKSGLPSDRFSAERTGGSVSTLTIQRTQQEDSAVYLCASSGYTDTQYFGPGTRLTVL.

CDR3 coding DNA: TGTGCCAGCAGCCCCTCGGGATCCTACAATGAGCAGTTCTTC. The encoded protein is CASSPSGSYNEQFF. This chain joins TRBV7-9 and TRBJ2-1; TRBD2 might be the D (5 bases). The V end lost 5 bases, the J end lost 1 base, and 9 bases lay between the germline ends. The CDR3 covers 14 residues. The germline V gene has CDR1 SEHNR and CDR2 FQNEAQ (reference sequence). Based on the CDR3 plus reference TRBV7-9 and TRBJ2-1, the full variable domain is DTGVSQNPRHKITKRGQNVTFRCDPISEHNRLYWYRQTLGQGPEFLTYFQNEAQLEKSRLLSDRFSAERPKGSFSTLEIQRTEQGDSAMYLCASSPSGSYNEQFFGPGTRLTVL.

V gene TRBV4-1 combines with J gene TRBJ2-5, with TRBD1 identical over 7 bases. The V and J ends lost 7 bases and 3 bases, in that order; junction bases with no gene match: 5. The germline V gene has CDR1 MGHRA and CDR2 YSYEKL. The CDR3 contains 13 residues. The CDR3 nucleotides are TGCGCCAGCAATACAGGGGCTGAAGAGACCCAGTACTTC. This gives the protein CASNTGAEETQYF.

This clone was counted ten times or more. The rearrangement uses TRBV2 and TRBJ2-1, with TRBD1 identical over 8 bases. The length of the CDR3 is 12 residues. The germline gives CDR1 SNHLY, CDR2 FYNNEI. Germline trimming cut 7 bases from V and 10 bases from J; bases unmatched to any gene: 6. In DNA, the CDR3 is TGTGCCAGCAAGGGACAGGCCAAAGAGCAGTTCTTC. As protein: CASKGQAKEQFF.

This clone has more than one count but fewer than ten. The J gene is TRBJ1-5, the V gene TRBV2; D gene uncertain. Trimming cost V 4 bases and J 6 bases, with 4 bases left between them. This CDR3 spans 11 amino acids. Per germline, CDR1 SNHLY and CDR2 FYNNEI. As DNA, the CDR3 is TGTGCCAGCAGTGCAAGTCAGCCCCAGCATTTT. Protein sequence: CASSASQPQHF.

This clone was seen a few times. This rearrangement joins TRBV7-9 to TRBJ2-7, with 9 bases aligning to TRBD1. The CDR3 totals 13 residues. Germline V CDR1 and CDR2: SEHNR, FQNEAQ (reference sequence). J was trimmed by 5 bases and V by 5 bases; bases with no gene match: 4. The DNA of the CDR3 is TGTGCCAGCAGCGGGACAGGGATCCACGAGCAGTACTTC. This gives the protein CASSGTGIHEQYF. Drawing the rest from reference TRBV7-9 and TRBJ2-7, the complete variable domain is DTGVSQNPRHKITKRGQNVTFRCDPISEHNRLYWYRQTLGQGPEFLTYFQNEAQLEKSRLLSDRFSAERPKGSFSTLEIQRTEQGDSAMYLCASSGTGIHEQYFGPGTRLTVT.

This clone was seen once. CDR3: CASSQDRGLVAFF. The CDR3 DNA is TGTGCCAGCAGCCAGGACAGGGGACTGGTAGCTTTCTTT. The rearrangement uses TRBV7-2 and TRBJ1-1; 9 bases agree with TRBD1. The CDR3 loop spans 13 amino acids. Per the germline V gene, CDR1 is SGHTA and CDR2 is FQGNSA. V lost 5 bases and J lost 10; bases outside the gene matches: 8.

The V gene is TRBV4-1, the J gene TRBJ2-7; D remains ambiguous. Trimming pared 0 bases from V and 2 bases from J, leaving 11 bases between. Per the germline V gene, CDR1 is MGHRA and CDR2 is YSYEKL. This CDR3 contains 15 residues. The CDR3 loop is CASSQDGGGTYEQYF. CDR3 in DNA: TGCGCCAGCAGCCAAGATGGCGGCGGAACCTACGAGCAGTACTTC.

The rearrangement uses TRBV5-6 and TRBJ2-5, with 10 positions matching TRBD1. This CDR3 spans 16 amino acids. The ends lost 5 bases at V and 3 bases at J; junction bases unmatched: 10. Per germline, CDR1 SGHDT and CDR2 YYEEEE. The CDR3 DNA is TGTGCCAGCAGACAACGACAGGGGGCGATGGAAGAGACCCAGTACTTC. Its protein product is CASRQRQGAMEETQYF.

This chain joins TRBV29-1 and TRBJ2-1; D perhaps matches TRBD1 (6 bases). The germline V gene encodes CDR1 SQVTM and CDR2 ANQGSEA. This CDR3 is 14 amino acids long. V dropped 6 bases and J dropped 3 bases, with 15 bases sitting between them. The CDR3 bases are TGCAGCGTGTTGGGACAACTCCACTACAATGAGCAGTTCTTC. Its translation is CSVLGQLHYNEQFF.

The chain employs TRBV5-4 and TRBJ2-6; TRBD1 agrees at 12 bases. The germline gives CDR1 SGHNT, CDR2 YYREEE (reference sequence). The J segment lost 4 bases and the V segment lost 3 bases, leaving 5 bases of the junction unmatched. The CDR3 is 17 residues long. The CDR3 loop reads CASSSGTGGPGANVLTF. The CDR3 region has the DNA TGTGCCAGCAGCTCCGGGACAGGGGGCCCCGGGGCCAACGTCCTGACTTTC.

This clone was seen repeatedly, ten times or more. The CDR3 nucleotides read TGTGCCTGGAGTGTCTCCCAGGAGCAGTACTTC. It is translated as CAWSVSQEQYF. The V call is TRBV30, the J call TRBJ2-7; D is unresolved. Germline loops: CDR1 GTSNPN, CDR2 SVGIG (reference sequence). This CDR3 has 11 residues. V was shortened by 0 bases and J by 7 bases, with 7 bases between the two germline ends.

For this clone: One base separates it from a far larger clone, so it is likely a read error. Within the sample, other DNA sequences also encode this same CDR3. The chain combines TRBV20-1 with TRBJ2-3; D is unresolved. CDR1 and CDR2 from the germline V gene are DFQATT and SNEGSKA (reference sequence). The CDR3 totals 11 residues. V was clipped by 3 bases and J by 0 bases, with 1 base between them. CDR3 in DNA: TGCAGTGCTAGTAGCACAGATACGCAGTATTTT. It encodes CSASSTDTQYF.

CDR3 nucleotide sequence: TGTGCCAGCAGTTTAACCGGGTTCGAGCAGTACTTC. Translating gives CASSLTGFEQYF. This sequence joins TRBV28 and TRBJ2-7; D unclear. The germline V gene has CDR1 MDHEN and CDR2 SYDVKM. The CDR3 totals 12 residues. Trimming removed 2 bases at V and 6 bases at J, with 8 bases between. Full variable domain (rest looked up from reference TRBV28 and TRBJ2-7): DVKVTQSSRYLVKRTGEKVFLECVQDMDHENMFWYRQDPGLGLRLIYFSYDVKMKEKGDIPEGYSVSREKKERFSLILESASTNQTSMYLCASSLTGFEQYFGPGTRLTVT.

Only a few counts were recorded for this clone. The CDR3 sequence: CASSREGQGSSYEQYF. The CDR3 DNA follows: TGTGCCAGCAGCCGGGAGGGACAGGGGAGCTCCTACGAGCAGTACTTC. The chain recombines TRBV4-2 with TRBJ2-5; 10 nucleotides align to TRBD1. The J call is uncertain, as TRBJ2-7 better fits the DNA end. This CDR3 spans 16 amino acids. Per germline, CDR1 LGHNA and CDR2 YNFKEQ.

The chain uses TRBV5-5 and TRBJ2-1; D perhaps matches TRBD1 (5 bases). The CDR3 is 14 residues long. Germline V gene lookup returns CDR1 SGHKS and CDR2 YYEKEE (reference sequence). V lost 1 base and J 9 bases, leaving 14 bases between the germline ends. Here the CDR3 reads CASSLQKGILEQFF. CDR3 DNA sequence: TGTGCCAGCAGCTTGCAGAAGGGGATACTTGAGCAGTTCTTC.

This chain links TRBV5-1 with TRBJ2-7, with 7 bases lining up with TRBD2. V lost 1 base to trimming and J lost 3 bases; unmatched junction nucleotides: 7. Germline CDR1 is SGHRS and CDR2 is YFSETQ. The CDR3 spans 15 residues. The CDR3 DNA sequence: TGCGCCAGCAGCTTGAGTGCTAGCGGTGGCTACGAGCAGTACTTC. This sequence encodes CASSLSASGGYEQYF.

V usage is TRBV27 and J usage is TRBJ2-7; 11 nucleotides agree with TRBD2. With V trimmed by 4 bases and J by 0 bases, 11 bases remained unmatched. Germline CDR1 and CDR2: MNHEY and SMNVEV (reference sequence). The CDR3 totals 18 residues. The CDR3 is CASSSRPGTSGSSYEQYF. CDR3 sequence (DNA): TGTGCCAGCAGTTCGCGACCAGGGACTAGCGGAAGCTCCTACGAGCAGTACTTC.

DNA for the CDR3: TGTGCCAGCAGCTTTGGTCGGGACAGGGGGATAAATGAGCAGTTCTTC. Its translation is CASSFGRDRGINEQFF. The V call is TRBV2, the J call TRBJ2-1; TRBD1 agrees at 11 bases. The V gene end was trimmed by 6 bases and the J gene end by 7 bases; junction bases not matched to a gene: 11. The CDR3 totals 16 residues. Per the germline V gene, CDR1 is SNHLY and CDR2 is FYNNEI.

This chain joins TRBV10-3 and TRBJ1-4, with 7 nucleotides matching TRBD1. Germline-derived CDR1 and CDR2 are ENHRY and SYGVKD. There are 13 residues in the CDR3. V dropped 10 bases and J dropped 0; count of bases not matched to a gene: 2. This CDR3 is CATGQPTNEKLFF. In nucleotides, the CDR3 is TGTGCCACGGGACAGCCAACTAATGAAAAACTGTTTTTT.

About this clone: Other DNA sequences within the sample encode an identical CDR3. This chain connects TRBV10-3 to TRBJ1-1; perhaps TRBD1 as D (5 bases). V gave up 0 bases and J gave up 5 bases, with 7 bases separating them. Germline CDR1 ENHRY, CDR2 SYGVKD. CDR3 length equals 13 residues. DNA of the CDR3: TGTGCCATCAGTGAGTCCGGGGGAACTGAAGCTTTCTTT. It encodes CAISESGGTEAFF.

The genes are TRBV15 and TRBJ2-1; D is undetermined. The ends were cut back, 2 bases at V and 3 bases at J, with 5 bases in the middle. This CDR3 region has 13 residues. Germline V CDR1 and CDR2: LNHNV, YYDKDF (reference sequence). CDR3 coding DNA: TGTGCCACCAGCAGACAGAACTACAATGAGCAGTTCTTC. Protein product: CATSRQNYNEQFF.

The chain carries TRBV29-1 and TRBJ2-7, with 7 bases fitting TRBD2. Germline V gene lookup returns CDR1 SQVTM and CDR2 ANQGSEA. V lost 5 bases and J lost 7; bases outside the gene matches: 20. The length of the CDR3 is 16 residues. The CDR3 bases are TGCAGCGTTAAGCCCCGGTGGGGGGGACCTACGATAGAGCAGTACTTC. Translation: CSVKPRWGGPTIEQYF.

V usage is TRBV29-1 and J usage is TRBJ2-5; maybe TRBD1 (6 bases). The ends were cut back, 4 bases at V and 4 bases at J, with 13 bases in the middle. The CDR3 has 13 residues. Germline CDR1 SQVTM, CDR2 ANQGSEA. The CDR3 spells CSVAPGHRETQYF. The CDR3 region has the DNA TGCAGCGTTGCCCCGGGACATCGAGAGACCCAGTACTTC.

This clone was seen just once. The chain has TRBV5-1 and TRBJ2-5; D call uncertain. CDR1 is SGHRS and CDR2 is YFSETQ in the germline V gene. The CDR3 consists of 13 residues. Deletions cut 3 bases from V and 5 bases from J, with 11 bases between. The CDR3 nucleotides are TGCGCCAGCAGCTCAGGCTCCGGGGAGACCCAGTACTTC. It specifies CASSSGSGETQYF.

A note on this clone: This probably arose from a read error, given a far larger clone one base away. The genes are TRBV6-5 and TRBJ1-4; D possibly corresponds to TRBD1 (5 bases). Per germline, CDR1 MNHEY and CDR2 SVGAGI. This CDR3 spans 14 amino acids. The CDR3 loop reads CASSLTATNENLFF. CDR3 sequence (DNA): TGTGCCAGCAGTTTGACAGCAACTAATGAAAACCTGTTTTTT.

The gene calls are TRBV6-5 and TRBJ2-3, with D perhaps matching TRBD1 (6 bases). The V gene's germline CDR1 is MNHEY and CDR2 SVGAGI. The CDR3 sequence is 16 residues long. Deletions cut 2 bases from V and 2 bases from J, with 14 bases between. CDR3 loop: CASSYGFRGDTDTQYF. CDR3 sequence (DNA): TGTGCCAGCAGTTACGGTTTCAGGGGTGACACAGATACGCAGTATTTT.

The rearrangement joins TRBV5-1 to TRBJ2-2; 7 bases are a match to TRBD2. Germline V gene lookup returns CDR1 SGHRS and CDR2 YFSETQ. V dropped 0 bases and J dropped 2; count of bases not matched to a gene: 7. The length of the CDR3 is 17 residues. The CDR3 sequence is CASSLVGLADNTGELFF. CDR3 DNA: TGCGCCAGCAGCTTGGTTGGGCTAGCGGATAACACCGGGGAGCTGTTTTTT.

This clone came up once. The genes are TRBV5-5 and TRBJ2-5; D is unclear. CDR1 is SGHKS and CDR2 is YYEKEE in the germline V gene (reference sequence). CDR3 length: 16 residues. V was pared by 3 bases and J by 2 bases, with 17 bases between. The CDR3 is CASSSAVWGSQETQYF. DNA for the CDR3: TGTGCCAGCAGCTCCGCGGTCTGGGGATCTCAAGAGACCCAGTACTTC.

V and J are TRBV19 and TRBJ1-2; no firm D call. The CDR3 runs to 13 residues. The V end was cut by 6 bases, the J end by 4 bases, with 12 bases between. Germline V gene data show CDR1 as LNHDA and CDR2 as SQIVND (reference sequence). CDR3 nucleotides: TGTGCCAGTAGCCTAGAAGATACCTATGGCTACACCTTC. This sequence encodes CASSLEDTYGYTF.